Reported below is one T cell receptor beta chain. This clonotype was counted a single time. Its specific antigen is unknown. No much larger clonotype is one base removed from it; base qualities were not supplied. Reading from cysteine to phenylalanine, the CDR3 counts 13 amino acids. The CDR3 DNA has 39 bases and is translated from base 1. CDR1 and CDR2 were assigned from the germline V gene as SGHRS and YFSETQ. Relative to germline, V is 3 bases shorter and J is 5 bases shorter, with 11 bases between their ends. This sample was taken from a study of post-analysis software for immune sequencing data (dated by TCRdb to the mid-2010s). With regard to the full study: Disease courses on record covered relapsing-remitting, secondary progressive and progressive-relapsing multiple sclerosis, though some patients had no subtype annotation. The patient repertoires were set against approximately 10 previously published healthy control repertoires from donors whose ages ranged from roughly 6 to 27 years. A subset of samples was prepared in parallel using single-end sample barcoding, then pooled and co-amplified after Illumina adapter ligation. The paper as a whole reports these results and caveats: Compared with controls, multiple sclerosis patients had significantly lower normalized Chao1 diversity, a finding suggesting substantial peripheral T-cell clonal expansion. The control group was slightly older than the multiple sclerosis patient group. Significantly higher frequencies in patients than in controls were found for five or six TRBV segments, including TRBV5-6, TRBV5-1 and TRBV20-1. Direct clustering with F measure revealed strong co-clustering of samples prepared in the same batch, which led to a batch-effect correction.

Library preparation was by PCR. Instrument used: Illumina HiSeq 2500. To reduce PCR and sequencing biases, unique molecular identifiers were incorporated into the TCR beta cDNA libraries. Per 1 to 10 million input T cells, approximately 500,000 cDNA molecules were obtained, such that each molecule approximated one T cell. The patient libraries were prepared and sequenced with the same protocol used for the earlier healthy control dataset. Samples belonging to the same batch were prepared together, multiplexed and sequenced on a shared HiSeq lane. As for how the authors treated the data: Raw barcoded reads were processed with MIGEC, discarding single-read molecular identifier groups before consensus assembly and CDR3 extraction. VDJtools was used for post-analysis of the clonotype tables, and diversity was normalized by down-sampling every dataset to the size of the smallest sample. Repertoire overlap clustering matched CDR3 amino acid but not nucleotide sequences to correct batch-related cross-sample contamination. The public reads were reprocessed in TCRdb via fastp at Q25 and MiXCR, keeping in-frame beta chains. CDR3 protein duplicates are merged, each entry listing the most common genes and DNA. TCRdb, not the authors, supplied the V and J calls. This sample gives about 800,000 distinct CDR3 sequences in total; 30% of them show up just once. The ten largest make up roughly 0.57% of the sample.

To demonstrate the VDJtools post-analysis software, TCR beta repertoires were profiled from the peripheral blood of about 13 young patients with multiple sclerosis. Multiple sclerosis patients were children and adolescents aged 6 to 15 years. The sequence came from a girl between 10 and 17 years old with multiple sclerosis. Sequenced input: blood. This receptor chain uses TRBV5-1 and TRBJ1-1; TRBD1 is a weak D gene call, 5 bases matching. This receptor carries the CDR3 CASSWRTPTEAFF. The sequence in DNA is TGCGCCAGCAGCTGGCGGACACCTACTGAAGCTTTCTTT.